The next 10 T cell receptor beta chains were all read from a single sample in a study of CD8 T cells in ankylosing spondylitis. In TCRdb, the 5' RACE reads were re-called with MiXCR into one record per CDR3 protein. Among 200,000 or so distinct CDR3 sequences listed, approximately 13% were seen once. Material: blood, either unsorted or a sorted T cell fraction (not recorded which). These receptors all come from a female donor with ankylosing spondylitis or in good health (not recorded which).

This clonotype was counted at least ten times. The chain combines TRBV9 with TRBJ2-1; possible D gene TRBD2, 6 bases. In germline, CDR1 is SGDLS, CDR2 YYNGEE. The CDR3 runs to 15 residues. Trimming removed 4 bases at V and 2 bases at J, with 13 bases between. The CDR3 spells CASSSRDWTYNEQFF. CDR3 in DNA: TGTGCCAGCAGCTCCAGGGACTGGACCTACAATGAGCAGTTCTTC.

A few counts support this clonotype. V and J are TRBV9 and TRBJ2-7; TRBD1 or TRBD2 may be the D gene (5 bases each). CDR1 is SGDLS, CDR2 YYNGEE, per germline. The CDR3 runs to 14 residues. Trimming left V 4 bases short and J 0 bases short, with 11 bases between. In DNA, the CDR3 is TGTGCCAGCAGCCCCCGGGACCGCTCCTACGAGCAGTACTTC. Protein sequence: CASSPRDRSYEQYF.

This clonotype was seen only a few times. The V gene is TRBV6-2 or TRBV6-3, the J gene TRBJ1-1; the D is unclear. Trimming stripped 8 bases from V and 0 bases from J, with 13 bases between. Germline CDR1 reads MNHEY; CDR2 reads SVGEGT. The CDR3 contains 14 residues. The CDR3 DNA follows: TGTGCCAGCCTAATGCGGGAAATGAACACTGAAGCTTTCTTT. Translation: CASLMREMNTEAFF.

CDR3 bases: TGTGCCAGCAGTTACGTTTCAGGGCCTGGGGCCAACGTCCTGACTTTC. The encoded protein is CASSYVSGPGANVLTF. This sequence joins TRBV6-5 and TRBJ2-6, with D possibly being TRBD1 (5 bases). Germline CDR1 is MNHEY and CDR2 is SVGAGI. V lost 2 bases, J lost 2 bases, and 10 bases lay in between. This CDR3 has 16 amino acids.

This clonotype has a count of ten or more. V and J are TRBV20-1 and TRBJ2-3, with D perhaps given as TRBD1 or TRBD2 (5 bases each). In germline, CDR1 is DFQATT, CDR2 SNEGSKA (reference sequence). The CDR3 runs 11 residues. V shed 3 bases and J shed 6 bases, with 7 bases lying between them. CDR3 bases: TGCAGTGCTAGGAGGGACGATACGCAGTATTTT. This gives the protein CSARRDDTQYF.

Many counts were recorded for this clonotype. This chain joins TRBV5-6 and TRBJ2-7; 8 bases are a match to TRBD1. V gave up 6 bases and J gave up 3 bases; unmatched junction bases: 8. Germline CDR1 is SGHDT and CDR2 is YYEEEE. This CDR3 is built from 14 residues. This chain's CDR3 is CASTDRGLVYEQYF. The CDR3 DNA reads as TGTGCCAGCACCGACAGGGGTTTAGTCTACGAGCAGTACTTC.

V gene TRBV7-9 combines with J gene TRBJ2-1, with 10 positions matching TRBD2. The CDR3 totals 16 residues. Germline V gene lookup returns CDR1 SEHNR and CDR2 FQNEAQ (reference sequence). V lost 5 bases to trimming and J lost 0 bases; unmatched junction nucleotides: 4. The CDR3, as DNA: TGTGCCAGCAGCAAACTAGCGGGGAGCTCCTACAATGAGCAGTTCTTC. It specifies CASSKLAGSSYNEQFF. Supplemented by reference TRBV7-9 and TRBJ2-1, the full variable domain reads DTGVSQNPRHKITKRGQNVTFRCDPISEHNRLYWYRQTLGQGPEFLTYFQNEAQLEKSRLLSDRFSAERPKGSFSTLEIQRTEQGDSAMYLCASSKLAGSSYNEQFFGPGTRLTVL.

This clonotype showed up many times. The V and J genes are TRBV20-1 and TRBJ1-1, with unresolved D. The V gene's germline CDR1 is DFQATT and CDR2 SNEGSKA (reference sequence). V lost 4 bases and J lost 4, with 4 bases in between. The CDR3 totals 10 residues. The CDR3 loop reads CSAKVTEAFF. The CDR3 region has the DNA TGCAGTGCTAAAGTCACTGAAGCTTTCTTT.

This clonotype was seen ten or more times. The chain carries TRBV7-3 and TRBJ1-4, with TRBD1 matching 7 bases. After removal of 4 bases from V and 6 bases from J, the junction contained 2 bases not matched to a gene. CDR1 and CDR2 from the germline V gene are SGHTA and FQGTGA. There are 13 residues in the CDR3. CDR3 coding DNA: TGTGCCAGCAGCTCAGGGGGAGATGAAAAACTGTTTTTT. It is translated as CASSSGGDEKLFF.

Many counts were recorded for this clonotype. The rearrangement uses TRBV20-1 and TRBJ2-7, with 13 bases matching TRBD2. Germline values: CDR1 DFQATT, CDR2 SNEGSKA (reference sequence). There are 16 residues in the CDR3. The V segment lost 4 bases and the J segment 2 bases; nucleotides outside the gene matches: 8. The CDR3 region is CSAMRTSGRFAYEQYF. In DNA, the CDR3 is TGCAGTGCTATGAGGACTAGCGGGAGATTCGCCTACGAGCAGTACTTC.